One sample yielded the 4 T cell receptor beta chains listed below, sequenced in a study of beta chain features in type 1 diabetes. TCRB transcripts that were expressed got sequenced, as all of the isolated RNA had been reverse transcribed. Only in-frame clones appear in the TCRdb table, and some are missing; sequencing was by immunoSEQ multiplex PCR. The table records roughly 290,000 clones, about 15% of them present only once. General study points: Significant though moderate, a shortening of TCRB CDR3s appeared in all four CD4+ subsets of Type 1 diabetes patients.

Their antigens remain unidentified. Sequencing used naive CD4+ T cells from blood. Receptors originate from a man aged 18 to 30 with type 1 diabetes.

The V call is TRBV7-2, the J call TRBJ2-6, with 8 positions matching TRBD2. After removal of 4 bases from V and 0 bases from J, the junction contained 2 bases not matched to a gene. The CDR3 has 16 amino acids. CDR1 SGHTA and CDR2 FQGNSA come from the germline V gene. The CDR3 nucleotides are TGTGCCAGCAGCTCGGGAGGGCCCTCTGGGGCCAACGTCCTGACTTTC. Its protein is CASSSGGPSGANVLTF.

This clone appeared a few times. CDR3 protein: CAWSGLGQGRRAFF. DNA of the CDR3: TGTGCCTGGAGTGGCTTAGGACAGGGGAGGAGAGCTTTCTTT. The V gene is TRBV30, the J gene TRBJ1-1, with TRBD1 matching 9 bases. Trimming removed 1 base from V and 10 bases from J; junction bases left unmatched: 10. Germline CDR1 GTSNPN, CDR2 SVGIG (reference sequence). The CDR3 covers 14 residues.

This chain uses TRBV7-2 with TRBJ2-3, with 7 bases that match TRBD1. This CDR3 has 12 residues. Germline V lookup: CDR1 SGHTA, CDR2 FQGNSA. V shed 5 bases and J 6 bases; nucleotides not matched to a gene: 2. The CDR3 sequence: CASSQQGDTQYF. CDR3 in DNA: TGTGCCAGCAGCCAACAGGGGGATACGCAGTATTTT.

This clone came up a few times. The V and J genes are TRBV11-2 and TRBJ2-7, with D hard to call. Germline CDR1 is SGHAT and CDR2 is FQNNGV. Trimming took 4 bases from V and 2 from J, leaving 12 bases between them. The CDR3 totals 14 residues. CDR3 amino acids: CASSSRITTYEQYF. CDR3 bases: TGTGCCAGCAGCTCTAGGATAACAACCTACGAGCAGTACTTC. The full variable domain, its missing parts supplied by reference TRBV11-2 and TRBJ2-7, is EAGVAQSPRYKIIEKRQSVAFWCNPISGHATLYWYQQILGQGPKLLIQFQNNGVVDDSQLPKDRFSAERLKGVDSTLKIQPAKLEDSAVYLCASSSRITTYEQYFGPGTRLTVT.